The 27 T cell receptor beta chains below all came from one sample that was sequenced in a study of blood T cell repertoires in COVID-19. Profiled with immunoSEQ multiplex PCR; TCRdb holds only in-frame clones, not every one. The table has about 220,000 clones, roughly 88% seen once. Input material: PBMCs or T cells enriched from blood (not recorded which). Every receptor here comes from a woman between 35 and 50 years old with acute COVID-19.

This chain links TRBV6-2 or TRBV6-3 with TRBJ2-3; 11 positions match TRBD2. With V trimmed by 6 bases and J by 5 bases, 13 bases remained unmatched. CDR1 and CDR2 from the germline V gene are MNHEY and SVGEGT. This CDR3 region has 17 residues. The CDR3 DNA follows: TGTGCCAGCAGCGGGCTAGCGGGAGGAGGGCGTCAAGATACGCAGTATTTT. Its translation: CASSGLAGGGRQDTQYF.

Written as DNA, the CDR3 is TGTGCCAGCAGCCAAGTGACGGGCAGGGGGGCTTTCTTT. Residues: CASSQVTGRGAFF. The rearrangement uses TRBV3-1 (or the pseudogene TRBV3-2) and TRBJ1-1, with 7 bases lining up with TRBD1. The germline V gene has CDR1 LGHDT and CDR2 YNNKEL (reference sequence). This CDR3 is built from 13 residues. V was pared by 1 base and J by 11 bases, with 7 bases of the junction left unmatched.

The chain couples TRBV30 to TRBJ1-1, with unresolved D. Per the germline V gene, CDR1 is GTSNPN and CDR2 is SVGIG (reference sequence). V shed 4 bases and J shed 5 bases, with 14 bases lying between them. This CDR3 comprises 13 residues. The CDR3 protein is CAWIIGRGTEAFF. The CDR3 DNA sequence: TGTGCCTGGATTATAGGCCGCGGGACTGAAGCTTTCTTT.

This clone was seen once. The chain recombines TRBV7-2 with TRBJ2-5, with 9 bases aligning to TRBD2. The V segment lost 5 bases and the J segment 2 bases; nucleotides outside the gene matches: 12. CDR3 length: 17 amino acids. Per germline, CDR1 SGHTA and CDR2 FQGNSA. The CDR3 loop is CASSPLVRAGGQETQYF. For the CDR3, the DNA is TGTGCCAGCAGCCCCTTGGTGAGAGCGGGGGGACAAGAGACCCAGTACTTC.

The chain carries TRBV18 and TRBJ1-3, with D unclear. Germline-derived CDR1 and CDR2 are KGHSH and LQKENI. Trimming pared 4 bases from V and 0 bases from J, leaving 10 bases between. The CDR3 is 15 amino acids. The CDR3 is CASSLVQSSGNTIYF. CDR3 nucleotide sequence: TGTGCCAGCTCACTAGTACAGAGCTCTGGAAACACCATATATTTT.

The chain is built from TRBV10-3 and TRBJ1-2, with D unresolved. Trimming took off 2 bases at V and 4 bases at J, with 8 bases between the two ends. The CDR3 is 13 residues long. From germline, CDR1 is ENHRY and CDR2 SYGVKD. In DNA, the CDR3 is TGTGCCATCAGTGAGCGAGGGAGCTATGGCTACACCTTC. It translates to CAISERGSYGYTF.

The rearrangement uses TRBV5-5 and TRBJ2-5; perhaps TRBD2 as D (7 bases). The CDR3 is 16 residues long. Trimming cost V 4 bases and J 4 bases, with 20 bases left between them. Germline CDR1 SGHKS, CDR2 YYEKEE (reference sequence). The CDR3 sequence: CASSTRGRGNLETQYF. The DNA for the CDR3 is TGTGCCAGCAGCACCCGGGGGCGGGGGAACCTAGAGACCCAGTACTTC.

The chain combines TRBV7-6 with TRBJ2-1; the D gene is possibly TRBD1 (5 bases). This CDR3 spans 15 amino acids. Germline assignment: CDR1 SGHVS and CDR2 FNYEAQ. The V end lost 4 bases, the J end lost 3 bases, and 13 bases lay between the germline ends. The CDR3 bases are TGTGCCAGCAGCTCAAATCAGGGATACTACAATGAGCAGTTCTTC. It translates to CASSSNQGYYNEQFF.

The chain combines TRBV19 with TRBJ2-3, with D perhaps TRBD1 (6 bases). Trimming pared 7 bases from V and 0 bases from J, leaving 14 bases between. The CDR3 spans 15 residues. In germline, CDR1 is LNHDA, CDR2 SQIVND (reference sequence). CDR3 protein: CASTTARGSTDTQYF. The CDR3 coding sequence is TGTGCCAGTACGACGGCGAGGGGGAGCACAGATACGCAGTATTTT. Variable domain in full (rest from reference TRBV19 and TRBJ2-3): DGGITQSPKYLFRKEGQNVTLSCEQNLNHDAMYWYRQDPGQGLRLIYYSQIVNDFQKGDIAEGYSVSREKKESFPLTVTSAQKNPTAFYLCASTTARGSTDTQYFGPGTRLTVL.

V gene TRBV7-2 combines with J gene TRBJ2-1; D remains ambiguous. Trimming shortened V by 1 base and J by 6 bases, and 19 bases separated the two germline ends. The germline gives CDR1 SGHTA, CDR2 FQGNSA. This CDR3 contains 17 residues. The CDR3: CASSLVGLRPIVNEQFF. CDR3 sequence (DNA): TGTGCCAGCAGCTTAGTAGGTTTGCGGCCCATCGTCAATGAGCAGTTCTTC. Drawing the rest from reference TRBV7-2 and TRBJ2-1, the complete variable domain is GAGVSQSPSNKVTEKGKDVELRCDPISGHTALYWYRQSLGQGLEFLIYFQGNSAPDKSGLPSDRFSAERTGGSVSTLTIQRTQQEDSAVYLCASSLVGLRPIVNEQFFGPGTRLTVL.

This clone was recorded a few times. This chain connects TRBV6-5 to TRBJ1-2, with D perhaps matching TRBD1 (5 bases). Germline V gene lookup returns CDR1 MNHEY and CDR2 SVGAGI. The V end lost 7 bases, the J end lost 0 bases, and 9 bases lay between the germline ends. This CDR3 has 13 amino acids. CDR3 residues: CASKEGSNYGYTF. In nucleotides, the CDR3 is TGTGCCAGCAAGGAGGGGTCTAACTATGGCTACACCTTC.

The chain uses TRBV2 and TRBJ2-5; TRBD2 might be the D (6 bases). The CDR3 has 15 residues. CDR1 and CDR2 (germline): SNHLY, FYNNEI. V lost 3 bases and J 5 bases, leaving 16 bases between the germline ends. The CDR3 DNA reads as TGTGCCAGCAGTGACGCGGGGCAGGTTCGCGAGACCCAGTACTTC. Translation: CASSDAGQVRETQYF.

The rearrangement joins TRBV5-1 to TRBJ1-4; 7 bases fit TRBD1. The V gene's germline CDR1 is SGHRS and CDR2 YFSETQ. J lost 8 bases, V lost 4 bases, and 8 bases had no gene match. The CDR3 spans 14 residues. The CDR3 spells CASSPTAGGEKLFF. In DNA, the CDR3 is TGCGCCAGCAGCCCGACGGCAGGGGGGGAAAAACTGTTTTTT.

V and J are TRBV2 and TRBJ2-2; D perhaps matches TRBD2 (6 bases). V was trimmed by 9 bases and J by 5 bases, leaving 16 bases between them. The V gene's germline CDR1 is SNHLY and CDR2 FYNNEI. The CDR3 is 14 amino acids. CDR3 in amino acids: CASRLRAGTGELFF. The CDR3 DNA sequence: TGTGCCAGTCGTCTCAGGGCGGGGACCGGGGAGCTGTTTTTT.

This clone showed up just a few times. The genes are TRBV11-2 and TRBJ2-7; 7 nucleotides match TRBD2. Germline V gene lookup returns CDR1 SGHAT and CDR2 FQNNGV. The V gene end was trimmed by 0 bases and the J gene end by 0 bases; junction bases not matched to a gene: 2. CDR3 length equals 15 residues. This CDR3 reads CASSLDRGDSYEQYF. The CDR3 DNA reads TGTGCCAGCAGCTTAGATCGGGGGGACTCCTACGAGCAGTACTTC. Supplemented by reference TRBV11-2 and TRBJ2-7, the full variable domain reads EAGVAQSPRYKIIEKRQSVAFWCNPISGHATLYWYQQILGQGPKLLIQFQNNGVVDDSQLPKDRFSAERLKGVDSTLKIQPAKLEDSAVYLCASSLDRGDSYEQYFGPGTRLTVT.

The chain uses TRBV27 and TRBJ2-5; D is perhaps TRBD1 (5 bases). This CDR3 has 15 residues. Germline V gives CDR1 MNHEY, CDR2 SMNVEV (reference sequence). Trimming took off 3 bases at V and 5 bases at J, with 16 bases between the two ends. CDR3 DNA sequence: TGTGCCAGCAGTTTCGGTCAGGGCGTCGGGGAGACCCAGTACTTC. It yields the protein CASSFGQGVGETQYF.

The chain is built from TRBV6-5 and TRBJ1-5; D uncertain. With 3 bases removed from V and 3 bases from J, the gap between germline ends came to 6 bases. Germline V lookup: CDR1 MNHEY, CDR2 SVGAGI. The CDR3 is 13 amino acids. The CDR3 sequence: CASSYNYNQPQHF. CDR3 sequence (DNA): TGTGCCAGCAGTTATAACTACAATCAGCCCCAGCATTTT.

This clone was found once. CDR3 nucleotide sequence: TGTGCCAGTAAGATAGGAGGAAGCACAGATACGCAGTATTTT. Translation gives CASKIGGSTDTQYF. This chain uses TRBV19 with TRBJ2-3; weak D call: TRBD2 (5 bases). CDR1 is LNHDA and CDR2 is SQIVND in the germline V gene (reference sequence). This CDR3 is 14 amino acids long. The V and J ends lost 7 bases and 0 bases respectively, with 11 bases between them.

V and J are TRBV4-3 and TRBJ2-7; maybe TRBD2 (5 bases). Germline values: CDR1 LGHNA, CDR2 YSLEER. The length of the CDR3 is 13 residues. Trimming shortened V by 0 bases and J by 7 bases, and 10 bases separated the two germline ends. The CDR3 DNA reads as TGCGCCAGCAGCCAAGACCGGACGGGAGAGCAGTACGTC. It specifies CASSQDRTGEQYV.

This chain connects TRBV29-1 to TRBJ1-2; 8 bases are shared with TRBD1. CDR1 and CDR2 from the germline V gene are SQVTM and ANQGSEA. The CDR3 spans 11 residues. V gave up 7 bases and J gave up 4 bases; unmatched junction bases: 2. The CDR3 is CSAGQGYGYTF. The CDR3 nucleotides are TGCAGCGCAGGACAGGGCTATGGCTACACCTTC.

The chain recombines TRBV14 with TRBJ2-2, with a weak D call TRBD1 (5 bases). The V gene lost 8 bases and the J gene lost 6 bases, with 16 bases spanning the gap. Germline lookup yields CDR1 SGHDN and CDR2 FVKESK. The CDR3 has 14 residues. CDR3 region: CASGYQGMAGELFF. The CDR3 DNA is TGTGCCAGCGGATACCAGGGAATGGCCGGGGAGCTGTTTTTT.

This chain uses TRBV5-5 with TRBJ1-5; maybe TRBD1 (5 bases). The CDR3 has 15 amino acids. Germline V gene sequence: CDR1 SGHKS, CDR2 YYEKEE (reference sequence). The V end was cut by 2 bases, the J end by 0 bases, with 9 bases between. The CDR3 protein is CASSFDSYSNQPQHF. CDR3 in DNA: TGTGCCAGCAGCTTCGACAGCTATAGCAATCAGCCCCAGCATTTT.

The V gene is TRBV5-1, the J gene TRBJ2-1, with D unresolved. Germline lookup yields CDR1 SGHRS and CDR2 YFSETQ. The CDR3 extends over 14 amino acids. V shed 1 base and J shed 3 bases, with 8 bases lying between them. The CDR3 DNA sequence: TGCGCCAGCAGCTTGATTACGGGCTACAATGAGCAGTTCTTC. The encoded protein is CASSLITGYNEQFF.

This clone was detected a few times. V usage is TRBV7-2 and J usage is TRBJ2-7; TRBD1 agrees at 7 bases. Per germline, CDR1 SGHTA and CDR2 FQGNSA. J lost 5 bases, V lost 3 bases, and 4 bases had no gene match. CDR3 length equals 13 residues. The CDR3 DNA follows: TGTGCCAGCAGCTTCCGACAGGGCAACGAGCAGTACGTC. Translating gives CASSFRQGNEQYV.

The chain joins TRBV6-1 to TRBJ2-7; D is ambiguous. Germline values: CDR1 MNHNS, CDR2 SASEGT. The CDR3 covers 17 residues. V was clipped by 1 base and J by 1 base, with 17 bases between them. CDR3 protein: CASSEGISPFGSYEQYV. The CDR3 coding sequence is TGTGCCAGCAGTGAAGGTATTAGCCCCTTCGGTTCCTACGAGCAGTACGTC.

In this sample, this clone turned up once. The chain has TRBV5-1 and TRBJ2-1, with D perhaps matching TRBD1 (6 bases). The V gene's germline CDR1 is SGHRS and CDR2 YFSETQ. Trimming left V 5 bases short and J 7 bases short, with 16 bases between. This CDR3 has 14 residues. The CDR3 DNA reads TGCGCCAGCAGATTACAGGGTCAGGTAAATGAGCAGTTCTTC. Protein product: CASRLQGQVNEQFF. Based on the CDR3 plus reference TRBV5-1 and TRBJ2-1, the full variable domain is KAGVTQTPRYLIKTRGQQVTLSCSPISGHRSVSWYQQTPGQGLQFLFEYFSETQRNKGNFPGRFSGRQFSNSRSEMNVSTLELGDSALYLCASRLQGQVNEQFFGPGTRLTVL.

This sequence joins TRBV19 and TRBJ2-5, with a weak D call TRBD2 (6 bases). CDR3 length: 14 amino acids. The V end lost 1 base, the J end lost 4 bases, and 10 bases lay between the germline ends. The germline gives CDR1 LNHDA, CDR2 SQIVND (reference sequence). The CDR3 spells CASSIGAGRETQYF. CDR3 sequence (DNA): TGTGCCAGTAGTATAGGAGCCGGGAGAGAGACCCAGTACTTC.